This note documents a single TCR beta chain sequence. Its antigen is unknown. The CDR3 contains 14 residues. Germline values: CDR1 SEHNR, CDR2 FQNEAQ (reference sequence). V lost 5 bases and J lost 5; bases outside the gene matches: 2. This sample was included in a study of beta chain features in type 1 diabetes. The wider study: All samples yielded about 100 million examined sorted cells. General study points: Within each of all four CD4+ subsets, Type 1 diabetes patients had TCRB CDR3s that were moderately but significantly shorter. Patients with type 1 diabetes carried fewer insertions and had more deletions at their VDJ junctions. Whether HLA type influences TCRB rearrangement remained unresolved here.

Reverse transcribing all isolated RNA meant expressed TCRB transcripts were sequenced. Sequencing used immunoSEQ multiplex PCR; TCRdb keeps in-frame clones, though not all of them. The sample has about 370,000 clones, roughly 16% seen once. This TCR came from a woman under 30 in good health. The chain links TRBV7-9 to TRBJ2-1, with 11 bases fitting TRBD2. The material sequenced was naive CD4+ T cells from blood. The CDR3 spells CASSQLAGDNEQFF. The CDR3 DNA reads as TGTGCCAGCAGCCAACTAGCGGGGGACAATGAGCAGTTCTTC.